The 24 T cell receptor beta chains presented below share a single source sample, sequenced in a study of Graves' ophthalmopathy and Graves' hyperthyroidism. Beta-chain TCR CDR3 regions were amplified from RNA transcripts. HTBI primers primed a first-round RT-PCR, and a second-round multiplex PCR followed. Via MiXCR, TCRdb re-called the multiplex PCR reads, giving one row per CDR3 protein. The sample holds some 400,000 distinct CDR3 sequences, approximately 20% seen once. Sequenced material: peripheral blood. These receptor sequences come from a young woman with Graves' ophthalmopathy.

This clonotype appeared a few times. V gene TRBV6-5 combines with J gene TRBJ2-2; possible D gene TRBD2, 5 bases. V shed 0 bases and J shed 7 bases, with 12 bases lying between them. The length of the CDR3 is 15 residues. Per germline, CDR1 MNHEY and CDR2 SVGAGI. CDR3 in amino acids: CASSYSTPEVGELFF. Written as DNA, the CDR3 is TGTGCCAGCAGTTACTCGACCCCGGAGGTCGGGGAGCTGTTTTTT.

At least ten counts were recorded for this clonotype. This rearrangement joins TRBV27 to TRBJ2-2; possible D gene TRBD2, 6 bases. The CDR3 has 12 amino acids. Trimming removed 5 bases at V and 6 bases at J, with 7 bases between. Germline CDR1 MNHEY, CDR2 SMNVEV (reference sequence). CDR3 loop: CASSRLAGELFF. As DNA, the CDR3 is TGTGCCAGCAGTCGACTAGCCGGGGAGCTGTTTTTT.

The sample holds many counts of this clonotype. The chain recombines TRBV5-5 with TRBJ2-7; 8 nucleotides line up with TRBD1. Germline lookup yields CDR1 SGHKS and CDR2 YYEKEE (reference sequence). The CDR3 contains 17 residues. V dropped 0 bases and J dropped 4; count of bases not matched to a gene: 12. The CDR3 is CASSLEVGTGRGYEQYF. The CDR3 bases are TGTGCCAGCAGCTTGGAAGTTGGGACAGGCCGAGGGTACGAGCAGTACTTC.

Ten or more counts support this clonotype. Here the CDR3 DNA reads TGTGCCAGCAGCGTAGCTGCCTCCGGGACAGGGGGCGGCTACACCTTC. This gives the protein CASSVAASGTGGGYTF. The rearrangement joins TRBV9 to TRBJ1-2, with 12 nucleotides matching TRBD1. J lost 8 bases, V lost 0 bases, and 8 bases had no gene match. CDR3 length: 16 residues. The germline V gene encodes CDR1 SGDLS and CDR2 YYNGEE. The variable domain in full, completed from reference TRBV9 and TRBJ1-2, reads DSGVTQTPKHLITATGQRVTLRCSPRSGDLSVYWYQQSLDQGLQFLIQYYNGEERAKGNILERFSAQQFPDLHSELNLSSLELGDSALYFCASSVAASGTGGGYTFGSGTRLTVV.

This clonotype occurred many times. The chain has TRBV6-5 and TRBJ2-7; TRBD1 aligns across 12 bases. With 6 bases clipped from V and 9 bases from J, the junction kept 15 bases outside the gene matches. The CDR3 has 16 amino acids. In germline, CDR1 is MNHEY, CDR2 SVGAGI. The CDR3 DNA reads TGTGCCAGCAGCCCATGGAGGGGACAGGGGGCCGTCGGGCAGTACTTC. Protein product: CASSPWRGQGAVGQYF.

This clonotype was detected ten times or more. V gene TRBV5-1 combines with J gene TRBJ1-1; the D is unclear. Deletions cut 0 bases from V and 6 bases from J, with 12 bases between. The CDR3 is 14 residues long. In germline, CDR1 is SGHRS, CDR2 YFSETQ. Here the CDR3 DNA reads TGCGCCAGCAGCTTGGCGGGCAGCTCGTCTGAAGCTTTCTTT. Translation: CASSLAGSSSEAFF. Complete variable domain (other parts from reference TRBV5-1 and TRBJ1-1): KAGVTQTPRYLIKTRGQQVTLSCSPISGHRSVSWYQQTPGQGLQFLFEYFSETQRNKGNFPGRFSGRQFSNSRSEMNVSTLELGDSALYLCASSLAGSSSEAFFGQGTRLTVV.

There are a few counts of this clonotype. This chain uses TRBV7-9 with TRBJ1-6; 7 positions agree with TRBD1. V lost 5 bases, J lost 4 bases, and 5 bases stayed unmatched. The CDR3 has 15 amino acids. Germline values: CDR1 SEHNR, CDR2 FQNEAQ (reference sequence). The CDR3 DNA is TGTGCCAGCAGCAAACGGGACAGATATAATTCACCCCTCCACTTT. It translates to CASSKRDRYNSPLHF.

V gene TRBV7-8 combines with J gene TRBJ1-3, with TRBD1 matching over 11 bases. CDR1 is SGHVS and CDR2 is FQNEAQ in the germline V gene. This CDR3 spans 17 amino acids. The junction had 5 bases not matched to a gene; V was cut back by 1 base and J by 3 bases. This chain's CDR3 is CASSLGTGGFSGNTIYF. CDR3 bases: TGTGCCAGCAGCTTAGGGACAGGGGGCTTCAGTGGAAACACCATATATTTT.

In its sample, this clonotype was seen many times. The chain combines TRBV28 with TRBJ2-7, with D possibly being TRBD2 (5 bases). Trimming stripped 6 bases from V and 3 bases from J, with 12 bases between. CDR1 is MDHEN and CDR2 is SYDVKM in the germline V gene. The CDR3 sequence is 13 residues long. The CDR3 sequence is CASSPPGYYEQYF. The CDR3 nucleotides read TGTGCCAGCAGCCCGCCGGGATACTACGAGCAGTACTTC.

Ten or more counts support this clonotype. The chain has TRBV6-1 and TRBJ1-3, with D uncertain. This CDR3 has 14 residues. Trimming cost V 6 bases and J 6 bases, with 15 bases left between them. Germline CDR1 reads MNHNS; CDR2 reads SASEGT. CDR3 residues: CASRPLGGINTIYF. The CDR3 DNA sequence: TGTGCCAGCAGGCCCCTTGGAGGGATAAACACCATATATTTT.

At least ten counts were recorded for this clonotype. This sequence joins TRBV6-2 or TRBV6-3 and TRBJ2-4, with TRBD1 matching over 7 bases. CDR3 length: 15 residues. The V gene's germline CDR1 is MNHEY and CDR2 SVGEGT. The junction had 12 bases not matched to a gene; V was cut back by 7 bases and J by 6 bases. The chain's CDR3 is CASTDRVFAGNIQYF. In DNA form, the CDR3 reads TGTGCCAGCACCGACAGGGTTTTTGCGGGAAACATTCAGTACTTC.

This clonotype has ten or more counts. The chain employs TRBV25-1 and TRBJ2-7; D might be TRBD2 (6 bases). Trimming stripped 3 bases from V and 6 bases from J, with 12 bases between. CDR3 length: 13 residues. Germline V gene lookup returns CDR1 MGHDK and CDR2 SYGVNS. CDR3 bases: TGTGCCAGCAGTGACCACGGGAGTGGCGAGCAGTACTTC. This encodes CASSDHGSGEQYF.

CDR3 sequence (DNA): TGCAGCGTTGATACAGGGTATTCGAACACTGAAGCTTTCTTT. This encodes CSVDTGYSNTEAFF. The rearrangement joins TRBV29-1 to TRBJ1-1; D is possibly TRBD1 (6 bases). The CDR3 runs to 14 residues. V lost 3 bases, J lost 1 base, and 12 bases lay in between. The V gene's germline CDR1 is SQVTM and CDR2 ANQGSEA. Combining the CDR3 with reference TRBV29-1 and TRBJ1-1 gives the whole variable domain SAVISQKPSRDICQRGTSLTIQCQVDSQVTMMFWYRQQPGQSLTLIATANQGSEATYESGFVIDKFPISRPNLTFSTLTVSNMSPEDSSIYLCSVDTGYSNTEAFFGQGTRLTVV.

There are many counts of this clonotype. The chain has TRBV29-1 and TRBJ2-5; a weak D match, TRBD1 (7 bases). V was shortened by 7 bases and J by 2 bases, with 14 bases between the two germline ends. CDR3 size: 13 residues. In germline, CDR1 is SQVTM, CDR2 ANQGSEA. CDR3 bases: TGCAGCGCCAGGGGGACTGCGCAAGAGACCCAGTACTTC. It is translated as CSARGTAQETQYF.

V is TRBV11-2 and J is TRBJ2-2; D remains unclear. This CDR3 has 16 amino acids. Trimming took 5 bases from V and 6 from J, leaving 19 bases between them. Germline V lookup: CDR1 SGHAT, CDR2 FQNNGV. CDR3 DNA sequence: TGTGCCAGCAGCCTCCACTCTAGAGTTACCCCCGGGGAGCTGTTTTTT. Translating it yields CASSLHSRVTPGELFF.

This clonotype was found many times. The chain is built from TRBV7-2 and TRBJ2-7, with D uncertain. The CDR3 has 14 amino acids. Germline CDR1 is SGHTA and CDR2 is FQGNSA. Trimming removed 5 bases at V and 7 bases at J, with 18 bases between. The CDR3 is CASSEERFLGEQYF. CDR3 nucleotides: TGTGCCAGCAGCGAGGAAAGGTTCCTTGGGGAGCAGTACTTC. Full variable domain (outside the CDR3, taken from reference TRBV7-2 and TRBJ2-7): GAGVSQSPSNKVTEKGKDVELRCDPISGHTALYWYRQSLGQGLEFLIYFQGNSAPDKSGLPSDRFSAERTGGSVSTLTIQRTQQEDSAVYLCASSEERFLGEQYFGPGTRLTVT.

This chain links TRBV6-1 with TRBJ1-2; D might be TRBD1 (6 bases). Trimming took 5 bases from V and 6 from J, leaving 28 bases between them. This CDR3 comprises 18 residues. Germline CDR1 MNHNS, CDR2 SASEGT. CDR3 protein: CASSYALRSDRGYHGYTF. DNA of the CDR3: TGTGCCAGCAGTTATGCGCTTCGGTCGGACAGAGGATATCATGGCTACACCTTC.

V gene TRBV28 combines with J gene TRBJ1-1; possible D gene TRBD1, 5 bases. Per germline, CDR1 MDHEN and CDR2 SYDVKM. The CDR3 length is 15 residues. V dropped 6 bases and J dropped 0 bases, with 14 bases sitting between them. The CDR3 region is CASSRNQGLNTEAFF. The DNA of the CDR3 is TGTGCCAGCAGCCGAAACCAGGGATTGAACACTGAAGCTTTCTTT.

This clonotype came up many times. This chain's CDR3 is CASSPQGLLNTEAFF. The CDR3 nucleotides are TGTGCCAGCAGTCCTCAGGGGCTACTGAACACTGAAGCTTTCTTT. The chain has TRBV12-3 or TRBV12-4 and TRBJ1-1; a possible D gene is TRBD1 (6 bases). The CDR3 is 15 amino acids. The V end was cut by 5 bases, the J end by 0 bases, with 13 bases between.

This clonotype appeared many times. V gene TRBV11-2 combines with J gene TRBJ1-1; D remains unclear. The germline gives CDR1 SGHAT, CDR2 FQNNGV. Trimming removed 0 bases from V and 5 bases from J, with 16 bases in between. The CDR3 totals 16 residues. The CDR3 region is CASSLDPSGRRTEAFF. Written as DNA, the CDR3 is TGTGCCAGCAGCTTAGATCCAAGCGGGAGGCGGACTGAAGCTTTCTTT. The whole variable domain, remainder taken from reference TRBV11-2 and TRBJ1-1, is EAGVAQSPRYKIIEKRQSVAFWCNPISGHATLYWYQQILGQGPKLLIQFQNNGVVDDSQLPKDRFSAERLKGVDSTLKIQPAKLEDSAVYLCASSLDPSGRRTEAFFGQGTRLTVV.

This clonotype was observed many times. This chain uses TRBV7-9 with TRBJ1-1; the D gene is possibly TRBD1 (6 bases). The germline V gene encodes CDR1 SEHNR and CDR2 FQNEAQ (reference sequence). Trimming shortened V by 2 bases and J by 6 bases, and 13 bases separated the two germline ends. CDR3 size: 14 residues. CDR3 nucleotides: TGTGCCAGCAGCTTATCAGGGGCAATGGCTGAAGCTTTCTTT. Protein: CASSLSGAMAEAFF.

The gene calls are TRBV28 and TRBJ2-5; D tentatively reads TRBD1 or TRBD2 (5 bases each). Germline V gene sequence: CDR1 MDHEN, CDR2 SYDVKM. The V end was cut by 4 bases, the J end by 2 bases, with 11 bases between. The CDR3 length is 14 residues. The DNA for the CDR3 is TGTGCCAGCAGTTGGGGACCGATTCAAGAGACCCAGTACTTC. The encoded protein is CASSWGPIQETQYF.

This clonotype was seen at least ten times. The chain employs TRBV19 and TRBJ2-7; the D gene is possibly TRBD2 (6 bases). In germline, CDR1 is LNHDA, CDR2 SQIVND (reference sequence). Between the trimmed V and J ends, which lost 10 bases and 2 bases, there was a span of 18 bases. The CDR3 length is 14 residues. CDR3 in DNA: TGTGCCACGCGCTTGGGAGGCGGCACCTACGAGCAGTACTTC. Its protein is CATRLGGGTYEQYF.

In this sample, this clonotype turned up many times. The chain links TRBV28 to TRBJ1-1; D is unclear. The CDR3 runs to 15 residues. In germline, CDR1 is MDHEN, CDR2 SYDVKM. V lost 3 bases and J lost 7, with 18 bases in between. CDR3 in amino acids: CASSLVKGLGFEAFF. CDR3 nucleotide sequence: TGTGCCAGCAGTTTGGTTAAGGGCTTGGGCTTTGAAGCTTTCTTT.